These 25 T cell receptor beta chains share one sample of origin, sequenced in a study of blood T cell repertoires in COVID-19. Assay used: immunoSEQ multiplex PCR; TCRdb lists only in-frame clones, some missing. The data contain 200,000 to 250,000 clones, more than 80% of them seen just once; the ten biggest clones take up 7.8%. Sequencing was done on a sample of peripheral blood. The receptors come from a woman at least 80 years old with COVID-19, enrolled during active disease.

In this sample, this clone turned up a few times. Additional DNA sequences in this sample encode the identical CDR3. V is TRBV7-3 and J is TRBJ2-7; weak D call: TRBD2 (6 bases). CDR1 SGHTA and CDR2 FQGTGA come from the germline V gene. Trimming removed 5 bases at V and 3 bases at J, with 11 bases between. CDR3 length: 13 amino acids. CDR3 sequence (DNA): TGTGCCAGCAGCCTGGGGGGTGGCTACGAGCAGTACTTC. This sequence encodes CASSLGGGYEQYF.

The chain is built from TRBV2 and TRBJ1-4; 8 bases map to TRBD1. The ends lost 7 bases at V and 8 bases at J; junction bases unmatched: 6. The CDR3 sequence is 13 residues long. CDR1 SNHLY and CDR2 FYNNEI come from the germline V gene. The CDR3 coding sequence is TGTGCCAGCATCTCAGGGGGCTGGGAAAAACTGTTTTTT. This codes for CASISGGWEKLFF.

The chain recombines TRBV2 with TRBJ2-1; possible D gene TRBD2, 7 bases. Germline V gene sequence: CDR1 SNHLY, CDR2 FYNNEI. V gave up 10 bases and J gave up 6 bases, with 13 bases separating them. This CDR3 comprises 12 residues. DNA for the CDR3: TGTGCCACCGGGGGGCAGACCAATGAGCAGTTCTTC. Protein sequence: CATGGQTNEQFF. The full variable domain, with the rest looked up from reference TRBV2 and TRBJ2-1, is EPEVTQTPSHQVTQMGQEVILRCVPISNHLYFYWYRQILGQKVEFLVSFYNNEISEKSEIFDDQFSVERPDGSNFTLKIRSTKLEDSAMYFCATGGQTNEQFFGPGTRLTVL.

With regard to this clone: At the DNA level, this CDR3 is encoded by other sequences in the same sample as well. This sequence joins TRBV5-1 and TRBJ2-1, with D perhaps TRBD2 (5 bases). Per germline, CDR1 SGHRS and CDR2 YFSETQ. The CDR3 length is 18 residues. Trimming removed 0 bases from V and 5 bases from J, with 21 bases in between. The CDR3: CASSLARWSGAADNEQFF. The DNA of the CDR3 is TGCGCCAGCAGCTTGGCAAGGTGGAGCGGAGCCGCCGACAATGAGCAGTTCTTC.

The chain is built from TRBV10-2 and TRBJ2-7, with 7 positions matching TRBD1. Germline CDR1 WSHSY, CDR2 SAAADI. Unmatched junction bases numbered 3, after V lost 5 bases and J lost 2 bases. The CDR3 covers 13 residues. The CDR3 spells CASSQGVAYEQYF. The CDR3 nucleotides read TGCGCCAGCAGTCAGGGGGTAGCCTACGAGCAGTACTTC.

The chain has TRBV6-6 and TRBJ1-2; D remains ambiguous. Trimming took 7 bases from V and 7 from J, leaving 16 bases between them. This CDR3 region has 13 residues. The germline V gene encodes CDR1 MNHNY and CDR2 SVGAGI (reference sequence). The CDR3 sequence: CASTEISRFGYTF. The CDR3, as DNA: TGTGCCAGCACCGAAATCTCACGGTTTGGCTACACCTTC.

The chain combines TRBV19 with TRBJ1-2; 8 bases agree with TRBD1. Germline V gene data show CDR1 as LNHDA and CDR2 as SQIVND (reference sequence). The CDR3 spans 14 residues. With V trimmed by 4 bases and J by 1 base, 2 bases remained unmatched. The chain's CDR3 is CASSRGQGNYGYTF. DNA of the CDR3: TGTGCCAGTAGTAGAGGACAGGGTAACTATGGCTACACCTTC.

This clone was picked up a small number of times. This chain links TRBV6-4 with TRBJ2-2; D is perhaps TRBD2 (6 bases). Trimming removed 2 bases from V and 7 bases from J, with 8 bases in between. The CDR3 is 13 residues long. CDR1 is MRHNA and CDR2 is SNTAGT in the germline V gene. CDR3 in amino acids: CASSDRRGGELFF. The CDR3 DNA follows: TGTGCCAGCAGTGACCGGAGGGGCGGGGAGCTGTTTTTT.

This chain joins TRBV7-8 and TRBJ2-2; 8 bases map to TRBD2. Germline loops: CDR1 SGHVS, CDR2 FQNEAQ. The CDR3 loop spans 15 amino acids. V shed 0 bases, J shed 4 bases, and the junction held 1 base outside the gene matches. The CDR3 is CASSLALAVTGELFF. DNA for the CDR3: TGTGCCAGCAGCTTAGCACTAGCGGTCACCGGGGAGCTGTTTTTT. The variable domain in full, with the rest retrieved from reference TRBV7-8 and TRBJ2-2, is GAGVSQSPRYKVAKRGQDVALRCDPISGHVSLFWYQQALGQGPEFLTYFQNEAQLDKSGLPSDRFFAERPEGSVSTLKIQRTQQEDSAVYLCASSLALAVTGELFFGEGSRLTVL.

This sequence joins TRBV4-1 and TRBJ1-2, with a possible D match to TRBD1 (5 bases). Looked up from germline, CDR1 is MGHRA and CDR2 is YSYEKL. There are 15 residues in the CDR3. The germline V and J ends were trimmed by 3 bases and 3 bases, with 14 bases remaining between them. CDR3: CASSHRPETDYGYTF. CDR3 nucleotides: TGCGCCAGCAGCCACCGCCCAGAGACAGACTATGGCTACACCTTC.

The chain couples TRBV5-1 to TRBJ2-7, with unresolved D. V lost 0 bases to trimming and J lost 3 bases, with 16 bases between them. This CDR3 has 16 residues. Per the germline V gene, CDR1 is SGHRS and CDR2 is YFSETQ. This CDR3 reads CASSLGPERIDYEQYF. CDR3 nucleotides: TGCGCCAGCAGCTTGGGTCCGGAGCGCATAGACTACGAGCAGTACTTC.

V gene TRBV29-1 combines with J gene TRBJ2-2; weak D call: TRBD2 (5 bases). Per the germline V gene, CDR1 is SQVTM and CDR2 is ANQGSEA. V shed 7 bases and J shed 7 bases, with 22 bases lying between them. The CDR3 is 15 residues long. The CDR3 nucleotides read TGCAGCGCCGGGGTACTCGGTGGATTCGGCGGGGAGCTGTTTTTT. As protein: CSAGVLGGFGGELFF.

This chain joins TRBV6-5 and TRBJ1-1, with 7 bases matching TRBD1. V lost 7 bases to trimming and J lost 1 base; unmatched junction nucleotides: 6. CDR1 and CDR2 (germline): MNHEY, SVGAGI. This CDR3 is 14 amino acids long. In DNA, the CDR3 is TGTGCCAGCACCGAGACAGGGCCGAACACTGAAGCTTTCTTT. The encoded protein is CASTETGPNTEAFF.

V gene TRBV7-9 combines with J gene TRBJ1-2, with D hard to call. The germline CDR1 and CDR2 sequences are SEHNR and FQNEAQ (reference sequence). Trimming took 1 base from V and 8 from J, leaving 11 bases between them. This CDR3 has 13 residues. CDR3 sequence (DNA): TGTGCCAGCAGCTTAGGACCTCAGAGGGGCTACACCTTC. Protein sequence: CASSLGPQRGYTF.

The chain couples TRBV30 to TRBJ2-7, with D possibly matching TRBD1 (5 bases). From germline, CDR1 is GTSNPN and CDR2 SVGIG (reference sequence). The CDR3 contains 14 residues. The ends were cut back, 3 bases at V and 2 bases at J, with 14 bases in the middle. This CDR3 is CAWRDKGATYEQYF. The CDR3 coding sequence is TGTGCCTGGAGAGACAAAGGGGCTACCTACGAGCAGTACTTC.

The rearrangement links TRBV10-3 to TRBJ1-1, with D perhaps TRBD1 (5 bases). CDR1 is ENHRY and CDR2 is SYGVKD in the germline V gene. Trimming shortened V by 0 bases and J by 5 bases, and 16 bases separated the two germline ends. This CDR3 has 16 residues. The CDR3 bases are TGTGCCATCAGTGAGTCGAGTACGGCAGGGAGGACTGAAGCTTTCTTT. Translating gives CAISESSTAGRTEAFF.

V and J are TRBV6-5 and TRBJ1-4; perhaps TRBD1 as D (5 bases). This CDR3 region has 14 residues. V lost 7 bases, J lost 8 bases, and 17 bases lay in between. From germline, CDR1 is MNHEY and CDR2 SVGAGI. Here the CDR3 reads CASNPDSFREKLFF. The CDR3 DNA is TGTGCCAGCAACCCAGACAGTTTTCGAGAAAAACTGTTTTTT.

This clone was counted between two and nine times. The chain carries TRBV9 and TRBJ2-5, with 9 bases identical to TRBD1. CDR3 size: 14 residues. With V trimmed by 3 bases and J by 4 bases, 4 bases remained unmatched. Per germline, CDR1 SGDLS and CDR2 YYNGEE. The CDR3 spells CASSALTGGETQYF. CDR3 coding DNA: TGTGCCAGCAGCGCCCTGACAGGGGGAGAGACCCAGTACTTC.

J is TRBJ2-2 and V is TRBV28, with TRBD2 matching over 12 bases. The ends lost 1 base at V and 5 bases at J; junction bases unmatched: 2. Germline CDR1 is MDHEN and CDR2 is SYDVKM. This CDR3 region has 16 residues. CDR3 protein: CASSLSSGRATGELFF. For the CDR3, the DNA is TGTGCCAGCAGTTTATCTAGCGGGAGGGCAACCGGGGAGCTGTTTTTT.

This clone was found a few times. This chain joins TRBV7-2 and TRBJ2-7; a possible D gene is TRBD2 (5 bases). V was cut by 5 bases and J by 4 bases, with 18 bases left in between. The CDR3 spans 15 residues. The germline gives CDR1 SGHTA, CDR2 FQGNSA. CDR3 nucleotides: TGTGCCAGCAGCCAAGAGCCGGGAAAGGGTTACGAGCAGTACTTC. It is translated as CASSQEPGKGYEQYF.

The CDR3 is CASRASGANVLTF. Here the CDR3 DNA reads TGTGCCAGCAGGGCCTCTGGGGCCAACGTCCTGACTTTC. The chain has TRBV12-3 or TRBV12-4 and TRBJ2-6; no clear D gene. V was cut by 6 bases and J by 0 bases, with 3 bases left in between. The CDR3 covers 13 residues.

V usage is TRBV25-1 and J usage is TRBJ1-4; a weak D match, TRBD1 (6 bases). The CDR3 has 15 amino acids. The germline gives CDR1 MGHDK, CDR2 SYGVNS. V was trimmed by 1 base and J by 3 bases, leaving 9 bases between them. CDR3 DNA: TGTGCCAGCAGTGAATCGGGACACCCTAATGAAAAACTGTTTTTT. It yields the protein CASSESGHPNEKLFF.

This chain connects TRBV5-4 to TRBJ1-3; the D is unclear. Germline values: CDR1 SGHNT, CDR2 YYREEE (reference sequence). This CDR3 contains 12 residues. V gave up 4 bases and J gave up 4 bases, with 6 bases separating them. The CDR3, as DNA: TGTGCCAGCAGCATCAGGGGAAACACCATATATTTT. Protein sequence: CASSIRGNTIYF. Based on the CDR3 plus reference TRBV5-4 and TRBJ1-3, the full variable domain is ETGVTQSPTHLIKTRGQQVTLRCSSQSGHNTVSWYQQALGQGPQFIFQYYREEENGRGNFPPRFSGLQFPNYSSELNVNALELDDSALYLCASSIRGNTIYFGEGSWLTVV.

The chain carries TRBV5-6 and TRBJ1-4, with D unresolved. The CDR3 extends over 12 amino acids. CDR1 and CDR2 (germline): SGHDT, YYEEEE. With 0 bases removed from V and 8 bases from J, the gap between germline ends came to 5 bases. The CDR3 is CASSLDREKLFF. For the CDR3, the DNA is TGTGCCAGCAGCTTGGATCGGGAAAAACTGTTTTTT.

This chain uses TRBV18 with TRBJ2-7; 10 bases fit TRBD2. Unmatched junction bases numbered 11, after V lost 0 bases and J lost 6 bases. Germline lookup yields CDR1 KGHSH and CDR2 LQKENI. The CDR3 covers 17 residues. The CDR3 DNA reads as TGTGCCAGCTCACCACCTACAGGCAGCCTAGCGGGGGCCGAGCAGTACTTC. Translated, it gives CASSPPTGSLAGAEQYF. The full variable domain, completed using reference TRBV18 and TRBJ2-7, is NAGVMQNPRHLVRRRGQEARLRCSPMKGHSHVYWYRQLPEEGLKFMVYLQKENIIDESGMPKERFSAEFPKEGPSILRIQQVVRGDSAAYFCASSPPTGSLAGAEQYFGPGTRLTVT.